Below are 24 T cell receptor beta chains sequenced from a single sample in a study of T cell changes during pregnancy in multiple sclerosis. TCRdb keeps only in-frame clones here, not all; method: immunoSEQ multiplex PCR. The profile shows around 69,000 clones, 80% to 95% of them singletons. The sample in question was peripheral blood, obtained in the first trimester of pregnancy. All receptors derive from a female donor with multiple sclerosis, enrolled in a pregnancy study.

CDR3 region: CASSQTTQSAGRTDTQYF. The CDR3 bases are TGCGCCAGCAGCCAAACCACTCAAAGCGCGGGACGCACAGATACGCAGTATTTT. This rearrangement joins TRBV4-3 to TRBJ2-3; D may be TRBD2 (6 bases). V dropped 2 bases and J dropped 1 base, with 19 bases sitting between them. The CDR3 is 18 residues long. Per germline, CDR1 LGHNA and CDR2 YSLEER.

The chain joins TRBV19 to TRBJ2-4, with D perhaps TRBD2 (7 bases). The CDR3 spans 15 residues. Germline CDR1 LNHDA, CDR2 SQIVND (reference sequence). V was pared by 2 bases and J by 6 bases, with 14 bases between. The DNA of the CDR3 is TGTGCCAGTAGTATATGGGGGGGCTTGGGAAACATTCAGTACTTC. The encoded protein is CASSIWGGLGNIQYF.

The CDR3 sequence is CASSKLTGSPGELFF. DNA of the CDR3: TGTGCCAGTAGTAAATTAACAGGGTCCCCCGGGGAGCTGTTTTTT. V gene TRBV19 combines with J gene TRBJ2-2; tentatively, D is TRBD1 (6 bases). This CDR3 has 15 residues. Per the germline V gene, CDR1 is LNHDA and CDR2 is SQIVND (reference sequence). The ends were cut back, 4 bases at V and 6 bases at J, with 15 bases in the middle.

CDR3 region: CASSLSSYNSPLHF. In DNA, the CDR3 is TGTGCCAGCAGCCTGAGCTCCTATAATTCACCCCTCCACTTT. V is TRBV13 and J is TRBJ1-6; D gene ambiguous. The germline V and J ends were trimmed by 5 bases and 0 bases, with 5 bases remaining between them. The CDR3 runs to 14 residues. Germline CDR1 is PRHDT and CDR2 is FYEKMQ (reference sequence).

This chain joins TRBV6-5 and TRBJ2-3; 14 bases are shared with TRBD2. The trim removed 6 bases at V and 3 bases at J, leaving 2 bases unmatched. The CDR3 extends over 15 amino acids. Germline V gene lookup returns CDR1 MNHEY and CDR2 SVGAGI. CDR3 in DNA: TGTGCCAGCAGAGGACTAGCGGGAGGAACAGATACGCAGTATTTT. Its protein is CASRGLAGGTDTQYF.

The chain is built from TRBV2 and TRBJ2-7; tentative D call: TRBD2 (5 bases). The V gene lost 6 bases and the J gene lost 1 base, with 7 bases spanning the gap. There are 12 residues in the CDR3. CDR1 is SNHLY and CDR2 is FYNNEI in the germline V gene. CDR3 sequence: CASRLASYEQYF. Written as DNA, the CDR3 is TGTGCCAGCAGGTTAGCGTCCTACGAGCAGTACTTC.

This clone was counted a single time. The chain is built from TRBV7-2 and TRBJ1-2, with D tentatively TRBD1 (6 bases). V lost 0 bases and J lost 7, with 15 bases in between. The V gene's germline CDR1 is SGHTA and CDR2 FQGNSA. CDR3 length: 15 residues. In DNA form, the CDR3 reads TGTGCCAGCAGCTTAGCTGCAGGGGATACGGGTGGCTACACCTTC. Amino acids: CASSLAAGDTGGYTF.

The chain is built from TRBV27 and TRBJ2-1; 12 bases map to TRBD2. There are 16 residues in the CDR3. V lost 6 bases to trimming and J lost 2 bases; unmatched junction nucleotides: 5. Germline lookup yields CDR1 MNHEY and CDR2 SMNVEV (reference sequence). The CDR3 coding sequence is TGTGCCAGCAGACAGACTAGCGGGAGTACCTACAATGAGCAGTTCTTC. This translates into CASRQTSGSTYNEQFF.

The chain links TRBV10-3 to TRBJ2-3; D is possibly TRBD2 (6 bases). The CDR3 is 16 residues long. Per the germline V gene, CDR1 is ENHRY and CDR2 is SYGVKD. Trimming took 6 bases from V and 0 from J, leaving 16 bases between them. The CDR3 reads CAISQGLLRSTDTQYF. In DNA, the CDR3 is TGTGCCATCAGCCAGGGACTGCTACGAAGCACAGATACGCAGTATTTT.

The chain recombines TRBV11-2 with TRBJ2-1; 12 positions agree with TRBD2. CDR1 SGHAT and CDR2 FQNNGV come from the germline V gene. V gave up 2 bases and J gave up 9 bases; unmatched junction bases: 2. The CDR3 has 14 residues. CDR3 nucleotides: TGTGCCAGCAGCTTACTAGCGGGAGGGGGTGAGCAGTTCTTC. This gives the protein CASSLLAGGGEQFF.

The V gene is TRBV4-1, the J gene TRBJ2-7; 7 nucleotides match TRBD2. Per germline, CDR1 MGHRA and CDR2 YSYEKL. The junction had 15 bases not matched to a gene; V was cut back by 0 bases and J by 7 bases. The CDR3 runs 17 residues. CDR3: CASSQEITGGRGQEQYF. CDR3 bases: TGCGCCAGCAGCCAAGAAATCACGGGCGGGAGAGGTCAAGAGCAGTACTTC.

This rearrangement joins TRBV7-9 to TRBJ1-1; TRBD1 matches 10 bases. The CDR3 is 17 residues long. J lost 2 bases, V lost 5 bases, and 11 bases had no gene match. Germline CDR1 SEHNR, CDR2 FQNEAQ (reference sequence). DNA for the CDR3: TGTGCCAGCAGCCCCCGTCCGGACAGGGGGGGAAACACTGAAGCTTTCTTT. This sequence encodes CASSPRPDRGGNTEAFF.

The chain joins TRBV7-2 to TRBJ2-7; D gene uncertain. The CDR3 totals 13 residues. Germline V gene data show CDR1 as SGHTA and CDR2 as FQGNSA. V lost 3 bases to trimming and J lost 3 bases, with 9 bases between them. The CDR3 loop reads CASSFGLNYEQYF. The CDR3 DNA reads as TGTGCCAGCAGCTTTGGCTTGAACTACGAGCAGTACTTC.

The CDR3 loop is CASSLEGRGTGNTEAFF. For the CDR3, the DNA is TGTGCCAGCAGTTTAGAGGGACGGGGGACAGGGAACACTGAAGCTTTCTTT. The chain carries TRBV28 and TRBJ1-1; 8 bases are a match to TRBD1. CDR1 MDHEN and CDR2 SYDVKM come from the germline V gene. The CDR3 contains 17 residues. V was clipped by 2 bases and J by 1 base; unmatched bases: 9.

The chain has TRBV20-1 and TRBJ2-1; the D gene is possibly TRBD2 (5 bases). Germline CDR1 is DFQATT and CDR2 is SNEGSKA (reference sequence). The CDR3 runs to 10 residues. The ends were cut back, 6 bases at V and 10 bases at J, with 10 bases in the middle. The CDR3 here is CSAQLVEQFF. CDR3 sequence (DNA): TGCAGTGCACAACTAGTCGAGCAGTTCTTC.

This clone has a single count. The chain joins TRBV7-6 to TRBJ1-5; weak D call: TRBD1 (5 bases). With 5 bases removed from V and 2 bases from J, the gap between germline ends came to 13 bases. CDR1 is SGHVS, CDR2 FNYEAQ, per germline. The CDR3 is 15 amino acids. CDR3 DNA: TGTGCCAGCAGCCGCCCCGCAGGGCGCAATCAGCCCCAGCATTTT. This encodes CASSRPAGRNQPQHF.

The genes are TRBV6-6 and TRBJ1-5; D is perhaps TRBD1 (5 bases). The length of the CDR3 is 13 residues. CDR1 is MNHNY, CDR2 SVGAGI, per germline (reference sequence). The V and J ends lost 7 bases and 1 base respectively, with 8 bases between them. The CDR3 coding sequence is TGTGCCAGCACCCAGGGAAGCAATCAGCCCCAGCATTTT. This encodes CASTQGSNQPQHF.

The J gene is TRBJ2-7, the V gene TRBV5-1; 9 nucleotides align to TRBD2. In germline, CDR1 is SGHRS, CDR2 YFSETQ. V shed 3 bases, J shed 6 bases, and the junction held 7 bases outside the gene matches. This CDR3 has 14 residues. The CDR3 nucleotides are TGCGCCAGCAGCTCAGCGGGAGGAGGATCCGAGCAGTACTTC. Translation gives CASSSAGGGSEQYF.

This clone was picked up one time. V gene TRBV28 combines with J gene TRBJ1-1; 9 bases are shared with TRBD1. The V segment lost 1 base and the J segment 6 bases; nucleotides outside the gene matches: 9. The CDR3 loop spans 16 amino acids. Per the germline V gene, CDR1 is MDHEN and CDR2 is SYDVKM. This CDR3 reads CASSLLPGQGQSEAFF. DNA of the CDR3: TGTGCCAGCAGTTTATTACCGGGACAGGGACAATCTGAAGCTTTCTTT.

This clone has only a few counts. This chain joins TRBV6-5 and TRBJ2-7; TRBD1 matches at 9 bases. After removal of 6 bases from V and 9 bases from J, the junction contained 15 bases not matched to a gene. The CDR3 length is 15 residues. Germline lookup yields CDR1 MNHEY and CDR2 SVGAGI. The CDR3 DNA follows: TGTGCCAGCAGCCAGAGACAGGGGGTTTTACATGGGCAGTACTTC. It is translated as CASSQRQGVLHGQYF.

This sequence joins TRBV4-2 and TRBJ1-2; 11 bases align to TRBD1. The ends lost 0 bases at V and 8 bases at J; junction bases unmatched: 8. Germline CDR1 LGHNA, CDR2 YNFKEQ. This CDR3 has 16 residues. The CDR3 loop reads CASSQDSGQGAKGYTF. CDR3 sequence (DNA): TGTGCCAGCAGCCAAGATTCCGGACAGGGGGCAAAGGGCTACACCTTC.

The V call is TRBV4-3, the J call TRBJ2-4, with D perhaps TRBD1 (6 bases). This CDR3 comprises 14 residues. V dropped 0 bases and J dropped 8 bases, with 11 bases sitting between them. From germline, CDR1 is LGHNA and CDR2 YSLEER. The CDR3 sequence: CASSQDWQGYIQYF. For the CDR3, the DNA is TGCGCCAGCAGCCAAGATTGGCAGGGGTACATTCAGTACTTC.

The gene calls are TRBV28 and TRBJ2-2; D is undetermined. The CDR3 spans 14 residues. The germline V and J ends were trimmed by 2 bases and 3 bases, with 7 bases remaining between them. CDR1 is MDHEN, CDR2 SYDVKM, per germline. The CDR3 sequence: CASSLGAYTGELFF. The DNA for the CDR3 is TGTGCCAGCAGTTTAGGAGCTTACACCGGGGAGCTGTTTTTT.

Written as DNA, the CDR3 is TGTGCCAGTAGTAGGGGACAGGGTGCAGAAAAACTGTTTTTT. It encodes CASSRGQGAEKLFF. V gene TRBV19 combines with J gene TRBJ1-4; 9 nucleotides agree with TRBD1. The ends lost 4 bases at V and 8 bases at J; junction bases unmatched: 5. Per the germline V gene, CDR1 is LNHDA and CDR2 is SQIVND (reference sequence). The CDR3 has 14 residues.